The 24 T cell receptor beta chains presented below share a single source sample, sequenced in a study of post-analysis software for immune sequencing data. Study-wide findings and caveats: Relative to controls, patients had several TRBV segments at higher frequency, with TRBV5-6, TRBV5-1 and TRBV20-1 among these.

Built from TCR beta cDNA, the libraries had unique molecular identifiers in them. TCRdb re-called the PCR reads with MiXCR, one entry per CDR3 protein. The sample carries 250,000 to 300,000 distinct CDR3 sequences, approximately 34% recorded once. No cognate antigen is known for these TCRs. The sample comprised blood. The source is a girl between 10 and 17 years old with multiple sclerosis.

This rearrangement joins TRBV20-1 to TRBJ2-7; D not certain. The CDR3 sequence is 16 residues long. The germline CDR1 and CDR2 sequences are DFQATT and SNEGSKA (reference sequence). V lost 0 bases to trimming and J lost 8 bases, with 23 bases between them. The CDR3 loop is CSARDGLATPVSKQYF. The CDR3 bases are TGCAGTGCTAGAGATGGTTTGGCGACGCCCGTTTCTAAGCAGTACTTC.

This chain connects TRBV5-6 to TRBJ2-2, with D unclear. Germline CDR1 reads SGHDT; CDR2 reads YYEEEE. This CDR3 has 14 amino acids. V was pared by 4 bases and J by 5 bases, with 12 bases between. The CDR3 DNA sequence: TGTGCCAGCAGCCTCAGACATTCGACCGGGGAGCTGTTTTTT. Translating gives CASSLRHSTGELFF. Based on the CDR3 plus reference TRBV5-6 and TRBJ2-2, the full variable domain is DAGVTQSPTHLIKTRGQQVTLRCSPKSGHDTVSWYQQALGQGPQFIFQYYEEEERQRGNFPDRFSGHQFPNYSSELNVNALLLGDSALYLCASSLRHSTGELFFGEGSRLTVL.

J is TRBJ1-1 and V is TRBV25-1; a weak D match, TRBD1 (6 bases). CDR1 is MGHDK and CDR2 is SYGVNS in the germline V gene. The ends were cut back, 2 bases at V and 6 bases at J, with 16 bases in the middle. The CDR3 has 15 residues. DNA for the CDR3: TGTGCCAGCAGTGAAAGAGGGCAGGGGACCCCTGAAGCTTTCTTT. It encodes CASSERGQGTPEAFF.

Note on this clonotype: A much larger clone is a single base away; this may be a read error. The chain links TRBV7-6 to TRBJ1-1; 9 bases map to TRBD1. There are 16 residues in the CDR3. The germline gives CDR1 SGHVS, CDR2 FNYEAQ. Written as DNA, the CDR3 is TGTGTCAGCAGCCAACTTAGGACAGGGGCGAACACTGAAGCTTTCTTT. This gives the protein CVSSQLRTGANTEAFF. Full variable domain (rest looked up from reference TRBV7-6 and TRBJ1-1): GAGVSQSPRYKVTKRGQDVALRCDPISGHVSLYWYRQALGQGPEFLTYFNYEAQQDKSGLPNDRFSAERPEGSISTLTIQRTEQRDSAMYRCVSSQLRTGANTEAFFGQGTRLTVV.

This clonotype showed up just once. The J gene is TRBJ2-7, the V gene TRBV5-1; the match to TRBD2 covers 8 bases. Looked up from germline, CDR1 is SGHRS and CDR2 is YFSETQ. Trimming cost V 2 bases and J 2 bases; bases outside gene matches: 15. The CDR3 spans 18 residues. The CDR3 sequence is CASSFPGLGPVFPYEQYF. CDR3 nucleotide sequence: TGCGCCAGCAGCTTCCCGGGACTAGGGCCCGTTTTTCCCTACGAGCAGTACTTC.

About this clonotype itself: Possible read error: a much larger clone is one base away. The rearrangement links TRBV12-3 or TRBV12-4 to TRBJ1-5, with D perhaps TRBD1 (5 bases). The CDR3 spans 14 residues. V lost 7 bases to trimming and J lost 3 bases, with 13 bases between them. The CDR3 reads CASTGDRNNQPQHF. Written as DNA, the CDR3 is TGTGCCAGCACCGGGGACCGCAACAATCAGCCCCAGCATTTT.

This chain joins TRBV13 and TRBJ1-2; 10 bases are a match to TRBD1. The CDR3 loop spans 14 amino acids. From germline, CDR1 is PRHDT and CDR2 FYEKMQ (reference sequence). V lost 3 bases to trimming and J lost 6 bases; unmatched junction nucleotides: 4. CDR3 nucleotides: TGTGCCAGCAGCTTGGGGACAGGGGACCATGGCTACACCTTC. Protein sequence: CASSLGTGDHGYTF.

V usage is TRBV27 and J usage is TRBJ2-7; D is possibly TRBD1 or TRBD2 (5 bases each). Germline values: CDR1 MNHEY, CDR2 SMNVEV (reference sequence). The V end lost 6 bases, the J end lost 7 bases, and 25 bases lay between the germline ends. The CDR3 is 16 residues long. The CDR3 loop reads CASSSRNRDPPIEQYF. CDR3 bases: TGTGCCAGCAGCTCAAGAAACCGGGACCCCCCGATAGAGCAGTACTTC.

This clonotype has ten or more counts. The CDR3 loop is CASSYPTGETQYF. The CDR3 bases are TGTGCCAGCAGTTACCCGACAGGGGAGACCCAGTACTTC. This chain joins TRBV6-6 and TRBJ2-5; TRBD1 matches 7 bases. Trimming at V came to 2 bases and at J to 5 bases, leaving 2 bases not matched to a gene. CDR3 size: 13 residues. Germline CDR1 reads MNHNY; CDR2 reads SVGAGI (reference sequence).

This clonotype appeared a single time. This chain links TRBV7-2 with TRBJ2-7; 7 bases are a match to TRBD2. The DNA end is more similar to TRBJ2-5, so the J call may be wrong. The CDR3 length is 14 residues. CDR1 and CDR2 (germline): SGHTA, FQGNSA. DNA for the CDR3: TGTGCCAGCAGCTTAGTAAGGGAGGGAGAGACCCAGTACTTC. It is translated as CASSLVREGETQYF.

In this sample, this clonotype turned up many times. The V gene is TRBV10-2, the J gene TRBJ2-6; 7 bases agree with TRBD1. V lost 6 bases to trimming and J lost 4 bases; unmatched junction nucleotides: 12. CDR1 and CDR2 (germline): WSHSY, SAAADI. The CDR3 spans 17 residues. The CDR3 sequence is CASRSGQTIYGANVLTF. The CDR3 DNA sequence: TGCGCCAGCAGGTCGGGACAGACGATATACGGGGCCAACGTCCTGACTTTC.

This clonotype was seen at least ten times. The chain links TRBV20-1 to TRBJ2-1; D is undetermined. Trimming left V 6 bases short and J 0 bases short, with 12 bases between. The germline V gene has CDR1 DFQATT and CDR2 SNEGSKA (reference sequence). The CDR3 runs to 14 residues. This CDR3 is CSAEIVSSYNEQFF. For the CDR3, the DNA is TGCAGTGCGGAAATCGTTTCCTCCTACAATGAGCAGTTCTTC.

The J gene is TRBJ2-3, the V gene TRBV3-1; 11 bases line up with TRBD2. Germline V CDR1 and CDR2: LGHDT, YNNKEL (reference sequence). The ends lost 7 bases at V and 0 bases at J; junction bases unmatched: 6. The CDR3 sequence is 16 residues long. Here the CDR3 DNA reads TGTGCCAGCAATTCCCGACTAGCGGGAAGCACAGATACGCAGTATTTT. Translation gives CASNSRLAGSTDTQYF.

The gene calls are TRBV12-3 or TRBV12-4 and TRBJ2-5; D possibly corresponds to TRBD2 (5 bases). The CDR3 has 15 residues. With 4 bases removed from V and 5 bases from J, the gap between germline ends came to 17 bases. CDR3 region: CASSSVKGSGETQYF. CDR3 nucleotides: TGTGCCAGCAGTTCAGTCAAGGGATCGGGGGAGACCCAGTACTTC.

About this clonotype itself: Possible read error: a much larger clone is one base away. This chain joins TRBV2 and TRBJ1-5, with D unresolved. The CDR3 extends over 12 amino acids. Germline CDR1 is SNHLY and CDR2 is FYNNEI. The CDR3 sequence is CVSSRMTQPQHF. DNA for the CDR3: TGTGTCAGCAGTCGTATGACCCAGCCCCAGCATTTT.

This clonotype was seen a few times. This sequence joins TRBV18 and TRBJ1-1; the D gene is possibly TRBD1 (6 bases). This CDR3 has 14 amino acids. The germline V gene encodes CDR1 KGHSH and CDR2 LQKENI. The ends were cut back, 2 bases at V and 6 bases at J, with 13 bases in the middle. Written as DNA, the CDR3 is TGTGCCAGCTCACCAGAGTCCAACAGGGCTGAAGCTTTCTTT. Encoded protein: CASSPESNRAEAFF.

The V and J genes are TRBV23-1 and TRBJ1-5, with D possibly matching TRBD1 (5 bases). TRBV23-1 is given ORF status, its function remaining uncertain. This CDR3 region has 17 residues. Trimming removed 11 bases from V and 0 bases from J, with 23 bases in between. This CDR3 reads CACNRDGMMNSNQPQHF. In nucleotides, the CDR3 is TGCGCCTGCAACCGGGACGGAATGATGAATAGCAATCAGCCCCAGCATTTT.

On this clonotype: A much larger clone sits a single nucleotide away, making a read error possible. The chain is built from TRBV3-1 and TRBJ1-1; D may be TRBD1 (5 bases). V lost 1 base to trimming and J lost 4 bases, with 7 bases between them. The CDR3 contains 13 residues. Germline CDR1 is LGHDT and CDR2 is YNNKEL (reference sequence). The CDR3 nucleotides read TGTGCCAGCAGCCAAGGGGGGAGCACTGAAGCTTTCTTT. This translates into CASSQGGSTEAFF.

The table lists this clonotype with many counts. The chain recombines TRBV7-9 with TRBJ2-3, with a weak D call TRBD2 (7 bases). The CDR3 consists of 17 residues. CDR1 SEHNR and CDR2 FQNEAQ come from the germline V gene (reference sequence). The ends were cut back, 7 bases at V and 5 bases at J, with 25 bases in the middle. The CDR3 bases are TGTGCCAGCAACCGGCTACAGGGAGGGACCGGGGAAGATACGCAGTATTTT. Its protein is CASNRLQGGTGEDTQYF.

The gene calls are TRBV4-1 and TRBJ2-3, with a possible D match to TRBD2 (6 bases). V lost 0 bases to trimming and J lost 6 bases, with 13 bases between them. CDR3 length equals 15 residues. Per the germline V gene, CDR1 is MGHRA and CDR2 is YSYEKL. The CDR3 region has the DNA TGCGCCAGCAGCCAAGATTACCTAGCGATTGATACGCAGTATTTT. Its translation: CASSQDYLAIDTQYF.

There are many counts of this clonotype. The chain has TRBV10-3 and TRBJ1-1; no reliable D call. The CDR3 has 14 amino acids. Germline V gene data show CDR1 as ENHRY and CDR2 as SYGVKD. V was shortened by 6 bases and J by 2 bases, with 13 bases between the two germline ends. DNA for the CDR3: TGTGCCATCAGCCTCGGGTCGGGTAACACTGAAGCTTTCTTT. This encodes CAISLGSGNTEAFF.

The rearrangement uses TRBV27 and TRBJ1-1; no clear D. Germline CDR1 is MNHEY and CDR2 is SMNVEV (reference sequence). V lost 6 bases and J lost 7, with 15 bases in between. The CDR3 has 13 amino acids. The DNA for the CDR3 is TGTGCCAGCAGCCCCCCTCCTGGAAATGAAGCTTTCTTT. Protein product: CASSPPPGNEAFF.

This clonotype was counted between two and nine times. The chain has TRBV10-3 and TRBJ1-2, with TRBD1 matching 8 bases. The CDR3 runs 13 residues. The germline V gene encodes CDR1 ENHRY and CDR2 SYGVKD. V was clipped by 11 bases and J by 4 bases; unmatched bases: 9. CDR3 region: CAATGTGLYGYTF. The CDR3 nucleotides read TGTGCCGCGACCGGGACAGGCCTCTATGGCTACACCTTC.

The chain carries TRBV7-2 and TRBJ1-1, with D unclear. This CDR3 has 14 residues. CDR1 and CDR2 (germline): SGHTA, FQGNSA. Deletions cut 2 bases from V and 0 bases from J, with 7 bases between. CDR3 loop: CASSLPSLNTEAFF. The CDR3 region has the DNA TGTGCCAGCAGCTTACCCAGCCTGAACACTGAAGCTTTCTTT.